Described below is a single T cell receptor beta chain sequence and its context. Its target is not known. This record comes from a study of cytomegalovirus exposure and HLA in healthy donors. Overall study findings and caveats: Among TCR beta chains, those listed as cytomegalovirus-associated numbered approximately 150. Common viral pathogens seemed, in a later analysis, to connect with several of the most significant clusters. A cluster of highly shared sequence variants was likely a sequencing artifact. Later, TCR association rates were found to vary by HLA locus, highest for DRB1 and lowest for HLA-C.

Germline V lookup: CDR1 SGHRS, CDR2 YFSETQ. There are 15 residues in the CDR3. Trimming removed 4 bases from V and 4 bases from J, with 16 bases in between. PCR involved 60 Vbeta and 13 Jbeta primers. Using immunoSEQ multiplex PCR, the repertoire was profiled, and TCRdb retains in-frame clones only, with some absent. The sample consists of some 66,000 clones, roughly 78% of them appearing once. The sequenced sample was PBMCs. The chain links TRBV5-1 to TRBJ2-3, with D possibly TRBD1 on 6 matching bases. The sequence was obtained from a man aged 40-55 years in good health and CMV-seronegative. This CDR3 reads CASSGTLQGPDTQYF. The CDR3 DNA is TGCGCCAGCAGCGGCACCCTACAGGGCCCAGATACGCAGTATTTT. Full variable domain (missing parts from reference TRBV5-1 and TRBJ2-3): KAGVTQTPRYLIKTRGQQVTLSCSPISGHRSVSWYQQTPGQGLQFLFEYFSETQRNKGNFPGRFSGRQFSNSRSEMNVSTLELGDSALYLCASSGTLQGPDTQYFGPGTRLTVL.